The source of this T cell receptor (beta chain) is a study of T-cell reconstitution after alpha-beta-depleted transplantation in children. Points from the study as a whole: T-cell numbers and diversity, one year after transplant, stemmed largely from T cells that were newly produced. Some patients showed high day-60 TCRbeta diversity, which derived from surviving recipient T cells and thymic progenitors.

V was trimmed by 1 base and J by 4 bases, leaving 6 bases between them. The CDR3 loop spans 13 amino acids. Germline V gene data show CDR1 as SGHAT and CDR2 as FQNNGV. Details on this clonotype: The antigen remains unidentified.

Library preparation (for TCRbeta) was performed with unique molecular identifiers. Each CDR3 protein gets one entry after TCRdb re-called the PCR reads with MiXCR. The sample consists of roughly 340,000 distinct CDR3 sequences, about 17% of them appearing once. V gene TRBV11-2 combines with J gene TRBJ2-3; D ambiguous. This TCR was sampled from a male patient between 2 and 15 years old who had a stem cell transplant for acute lymphoblastic leukemia, so the T cells may come from the graft donor. The input for sequencing was PBMCs, mostly from graft donor cells, taken 360 days after TCRalphabeta/CD19-depleted stem cell transplant. The CDR3 DNA reads TGTGCCAGCAGCTTAGTTGGCCCAGATACGCAGTATTTT. Translated, it gives CASSLVGPDTQYF.